The 32 T cell receptor beta chains given below trace back to one sample, sequenced in a study of T cells in Graves' hyperthyroidism and ophthalmopathy. TCR beta CDR3 regions were amplified from RNA. Primed by the HTBI set, a first-round RT-PCR was run on the TCR CDR3. TCRdb reprocessed the multiplex PCR reads via MiXCR and lists one record per CDR3 protein. The data show about 500,000 distinct CDR3 sequences, around 15% seen once. What was sequenced was blood. The receptors originated from a woman under 30 with Graves' hyperthyroidism.

The chain links TRBV9 to TRBJ2-4; D ambiguous. The CDR3 runs to 15 residues. Germline CDR1 and CDR2: SGDLS and YYNGEE. V lost 0 bases, J lost 2 bases, and 9 bases lay in between. The CDR3 loop is CASSVADGSKNIQYF. The CDR3 DNA is TGTGCCAGCAGCGTAGCGGACGGGTCCAAAAACATTCAGTACTTC.

The chain has TRBV12-3 or TRBV12-4 and TRBJ2-2, with D possibly matching TRBD1 (6 bases). CDR3 size: 14 residues. The V gene lost 7 bases and the J gene lost 4 bases, with 13 bases spanning the gap. The CDR3 bases are TGTGCCAGCACCAAACAGGGATCCACCGGGGAGCTGTTTTTT. Translating it yields CASTKQGSTGELFF.

The J gene is TRBJ1-4, the V gene TRBV19, with unresolved D. There are 13 residues in the CDR3. Germline V gene sequence: CDR1 LNHDA, CDR2 SQIVND (reference sequence). Deletions cut 3 bases from V and 5 bases from J, with 7 bases between. For the CDR3, the DNA is TGTGCCAGTAGTATGAATCGGAATGAAAAACTGTTTTTT. Translation gives CASSMNRNEKLFF. The entire variable domain, with the rest obtained from reference TRBV19 and TRBJ1-4, is as follows: DGGITQSPKYLFRKEGQNVTLSCEQNLNHDAMYWYRQDPGQGLRLIYYSQIVNDFQKGDIAEGYSVSREKKESFPLTVTSAQKNPTAFYLCASSMNRNEKLFFGSGTQLSVL.

This chain links TRBV7-3 with TRBJ1-6, with 7 bases aligning to TRBD1. This CDR3 spans 15 amino acids. In germline, CDR1 is SGHTA, CDR2 FQGTGA. The J segment lost 7 bases and the V segment lost 5 bases, leaving 8 bases of the junction unmatched. DNA of the CDR3: TGTGCCAGCAGCCAACTTCCGACAGGGAATTCACCCCTCCACTTT. Its translation is CASSQLPTGNSPLHF.

This clonotype was seen at least ten times. The CDR3 is CAWSVPGQVTDTQYF. The CDR3 nucleotides are TGTGCCTGGAGTGTTCCGGGACAGGTCACAGATACGCAGTATTTT. The chain links TRBV30 to TRBJ2-3; 8 nucleotides align to TRBD1. V lost 0 bases and J lost 2; bases outside the gene matches: 4. Germline loops: CDR1 GTSNPN, CDR2 SVGIG (reference sequence). This CDR3 contains 15 residues.

The table lists this clonotype with many counts. The chain links TRBV12-3 or TRBV12-4 to TRBJ2-7; no definite D call. V dropped 4 bases and J dropped 3 bases, with 10 bases sitting between them. CDR3 length equals 13 residues. The CDR3 loop reads CASSSSVNYEQYF. In DNA, the CDR3 is TGTGCCAGCAGTTCCTCGGTCAACTACGAGCAGTACTTC.

This clonotype has at least ten counts. V usage is TRBV27 and J usage is TRBJ2-3; TRBD1 matches at 10 bases. The V and J ends lost 8 bases and 2 bases, in that order; junction bases with no gene match: 10. The CDR3 has 16 residues. Germline assignment: CDR1 MNHEY and CDR2 SMNVEV (reference sequence). The chain's CDR3 is CASRARTGGYTDTQYF. The CDR3 coding sequence is TGTGCCAGCCGTGCACGGACAGGGGGTTACACAGATACGCAGTATTTT.

The rearrangement uses TRBV10-3 and TRBJ1-2, with D perhaps matching TRBD1 (6 bases). Germline assignment: CDR1 ENHRY and CDR2 SYGVKD. The CDR3 runs 16 residues. Trimming left V 0 bases short and J 4 bases short, with 15 bases between. The CDR3 here is CAISESGGDTSYGYTF. The CDR3 DNA reads as TGTGCCATCAGTGAGTCAGGCGGGGACACCTCCTATGGCTACACCTTC.

This clonotype was counted only a few times. The rearrangement joins TRBV10-3 to TRBJ2-1; 12 bases agree with TRBD2. CDR1 and CDR2 (germline): ENHRY, SYGVKD. This CDR3 comprises 17 residues. The trim removed 2 bases at V and 1 base at J, leaving 3 bases unmatched. In nucleotides, the CDR3 is TGTGCCATCAGTGAGACTAGCGGGAGGAGGTCCTACAATGAGCAGTTCTTC. As protein: CAISETSGRRSYNEQFF.

The J gene is TRBJ2-1, the V gene TRBV7-9; 13 bases match TRBD2. The CDR3 is 18 amino acids. CDR1 is SEHNR and CDR2 is FQNEAQ in the germline V gene (reference sequence). Trimming at V came to 4 bases and at J to 7 bases, leaving 13 bases not matched to a gene. CDR3 protein: CASSSLLAGGPIMNEQFF. DNA for the CDR3: TGTGCCAGCAGCTCACTACTAGCGGGAGGGCCGATCATGAATGAGCAGTTCTTC.

This clonotype came up many times. The V and J genes are TRBV9 and TRBJ2-3; 10 positions match TRBD2. The CDR3 consists of 16 residues. J gave up 3 bases and V 5 bases, and 9 bases lay outside the gene matches. The V gene's germline CDR1 is SGDLS and CDR2 YYNGEE. The CDR3 spells CASSQGLAASTDTQYF. CDR3 nucleotide sequence: TGTGCCAGCAGTCAAGGACTAGCGGCATCTACAGATACGCAGTATTTT.

Of note for this clonotype: A much larger clone lies one base from this, so it may be a read error. The chain recombines TRBV28 with TRBJ2-1, with 7 bases identical to TRBD1. Germline assignment: CDR1 MDHEN and CDR2 SYDVKM. The V gene end was trimmed by 6 bases and the J gene end by 7 bases; junction bases not matched to a gene: 12. The CDR3 loop spans 15 amino acids. This CDR3 reads CASSPDTTGRNEQFF. The CDR3 DNA follows: TGTGCCAGCAGCCCAGACACGACAGGGCGGAATGAGCAGTTCTTC.

The table lists this clonotype with many counts. V and J are TRBV6-2 or TRBV6-3 and TRBJ2-1; no definite D call. The CDR3 length is 13 residues. V was cut by 0 bases and J by 8 bases, with 8 bases left in between. Germline V gene lookup returns CDR1 MNHEY and CDR2 SVGEGT. CDR3: CASSYSGLYEQFF. CDR3 in DNA: TGTGCCAGCAGTTACTCAGGGCTATATGAGCAGTTCTTC.

This clonotype was found a few times. The chain employs TRBV30 and TRBJ2-1; 7 bases match TRBD2. The CDR3 loop spans 14 amino acids. CDR1 and CDR2 from the germline V gene are GTSNPN and SVGIG (reference sequence). V gave up 4 bases and J gave up 9 bases; unmatched junction bases: 12. Here the CDR3 DNA reads TGTGCCTGGAATTACAGACTAGCCACTTCTGAGCAGTTCTTC. Translating it yields CAWNYRLATSEQFF.

This clonotype was picked up a small number of times. The chain couples TRBV30 to TRBJ1-2; no firm D call. From germline, CDR1 is GTSNPN and CDR2 SVGIG (reference sequence). This CDR3 contains 13 residues. Trimming removed 0 bases at V and 8 bases at J, with 13 bases between. CDR3 nucleotides: TGTGCCTGGAGTGTGGAAAGGGCGTTCGGCTACACCTTC. It translates to CAWSVERAFGYTF. Variable domain in full (rest from reference TRBV30 and TRBJ1-2): SQTIHQWPATLVQPVGSPLSLECTVEGTSNPNLYWYRQAAGRGLQLLFYSVGIGQISSEVPQNLSASRPQDRQFILSSKKLLLSDSGFYLCAWSVERAFGYTFGSGTRLTVV.

CDR3 sequence reads: CASSDSLSGANVLTF. In DNA form, the CDR3 reads TGTGCCAGCAGTGACTCCCTCTCTGGGGCCAACGTCCTGACTTTC. The chain combines TRBV6-4 with TRBJ2-6; D not certain. The CDR3 spans 15 residues. V was trimmed by 0 bases and J by 0 bases, leaving 3 bases between them. The germline V gene has CDR1 MRHNA and CDR2 SNTAGT.

This clonotype was seen only a few times. V and J are TRBV24-1 and TRBJ2-2, with TRBD1 as a possible D gene (6 bases). Trimming took off 4 bases at V and 4 bases at J, with 9 bases between the two ends. CDR1 is KGHDR and CDR2 is SFDVKD in the germline V gene. This CDR3 comprises 14 residues. In DNA form, the CDR3 reads TGTGCCACCAGTGACACAGGGACCACCGGGGAGCTGTTTTTT. Residues: CATSDTGTTGELFF.

The CDR3 DNA reads as TGTGCCAGCAGCTTAGATCGGCCGGCAACTAATGAAAAACTGTTTTTT. This translates into CASSLDRPATNEKLFF. The chain employs TRBV11-2 and TRBJ1-4, with D uncertain. The V gene's germline CDR1 is SGHAT and CDR2 FQNNGV. This CDR3 spans 16 amino acids. V lost 0 bases, J lost 0 bases, and 8 bases lay in between. Complete variable domain (other parts from reference TRBV11-2 and TRBJ1-4): EAGVAQSPRYKIIEKRQSVAFWCNPISGHATLYWYQQILGQGPKLLIQFQNNGVVDDSQLPKDRFSAERLKGVDSTLKIQPAKLEDSAVYLCASSLDRPATNEKLFFGSGTQLSVL.

This clonotype was found many times. The V call is TRBV7-2, the J call TRBJ2-5; D is ambiguous. This CDR3 has 15 amino acids. Trimming stripped 4 bases from V and 2 bases from J, with 14 bases between. Looked up from germline, CDR1 is SGHTA and CDR2 is FQGNSA. CDR3 DNA sequence: TGTGCCAGCAGCTACCTGGCAGAATTTCAAGAGACCCAGTACTTC. Its protein is CASSYLAEFQETQYF.

This clonotype was seen ten or more times. V usage is TRBV7-9 and J usage is TRBJ2-2; D remains ambiguous. The germline V gene has CDR1 SEHNR and CDR2 FQNEAQ (reference sequence). The CDR3 length is 14 residues. Trimming took 5 bases from V and 0 from J, leaving 7 bases between them. The DNA for the CDR3 is TGTGCCAGCAGCCCAAATCCGAACACCGGGGAGCTGTTTTTT. Translation: CASSPNPNTGELFF.

There are many counts of this clonotype. V gene TRBV27 combines with J gene TRBJ2-3; D uncertain. Between the trimmed V and J ends, which lost 5 bases and 2 bases, there was a span of 5 bases. The CDR3 is 12 amino acids. Germline-derived CDR1 and CDR2 are MNHEY and SMNVEV (reference sequence). The CDR3 loop reads CASSPDTDTQYF. As DNA, the CDR3 is TGTGCCAGCAGTCCGGACACAGATACGCAGTATTTT.

This clonotype was seen a single time. A much more abundant neighbour one base away suggests this may be a read error. The gene calls are TRBV20-1 and TRBJ2-1, with 8 nucleotides matching TRBD1. This CDR3 has 13 amino acids. Germline V lookup: CDR1 DFQATT, CDR2 SNEGSKA (reference sequence). V shed 3 bases and J 8 bases; nucleotides not matched to a gene: 6. The CDR3 bases are TGCAGTGCTAGGCCAGGGGGCGCGGATGAGCAGTTCTTC. As protein: CSARPGGADEQFF.

This clonotype showed up many times. This chain links TRBV7-9 with TRBJ2-5; no definite D call. Germline V gene data show CDR1 as SEHNR and CDR2 as FQNEAQ (reference sequence). The CDR3 has 13 residues. The V and J ends lost 0 bases and 5 bases respectively, with 7 bases between them. The DNA for the CDR3 is TGTGCCAGCAGCTTAGCGGGCAGGGAGACCCAGTACTTC. It encodes CASSLAGRETQYF.

In this sample, this clonotype turned up many times. The chain recombines TRBV9 with TRBJ1-6; D unclear. The CDR3 contains 15 residues. Between the trimmed V and J ends, which lost 4 bases and 7 bases, there was a span of 15 bases. Germline assignment: CDR1 SGDLS and CDR2 YYNGEE. CDR3 loop: CASSRRTAQNSPLHF. CDR3 nucleotides: TGTGCCAGCAGCAGGCGTACAGCGCAGAATTCACCCCTCCACTTT.

This clonotype came up a few times. CDR3 in amino acids: CASSQDLTVDQPQHF. The CDR3 nucleotides are TGCGCCAGCAGCCAAGATCTCACAGTAGATCAGCCCCAGCATTTT. The chain is built from TRBV4-1 and TRBJ1-5; D gene ambiguous. The ends were cut back, 0 bases at V and 5 bases at J, with 11 bases in the middle. The CDR3 is 15 residues long. Germline CDR1 and CDR2: MGHRA and YSYEKL.

The rearrangement joins TRBV18 to TRBJ1-1; D is undetermined. The ends were cut back, 4 bases at V and 1 base at J, with 10 bases in the middle. This CDR3 contains 14 residues. Germline V lookup: CDR1 KGHSH, CDR2 LQKENI. CDR3 DNA: TGTGCCAGCTCACGGCGGGAACAGAACACTGAAGCTTTCTTT. As protein: CASSRREQNTEAFF.

This clonotype was seen repeatedly, ten times or more. The chain has TRBV20-1 and TRBJ1-5; D gene uncertain. The length of the CDR3 is 13 residues. V gave up 3 bases and J gave up 4 bases, with 10 bases separating them. Germline V gene data show CDR1 as DFQATT and CDR2 as SNEGSKA (reference sequence). The CDR3 sequence is CSASVRVNQPQHF. CDR3 DNA sequence: TGCAGTGCTAGTGTACGGGTTAATCAGCCCCAGCATTTT.

The chain employs TRBV9 and TRBJ1-1; perhaps TRBD1 as D (6 bases). Trimming pared 3 bases from V and 1 base from J, leaving 13 bases between. This CDR3 spans 15 amino acids. Germline assignment: CDR1 SGDLS and CDR2 YYNGEE. The CDR3 nucleotides are TGTGCCAGCAGCGCCCGGGGGGGGGCGAACACTGAAGCTTTCTTT. Translation: CASSARGGANTEAFF.

This clonotype appeared many times. The rearrangement links TRBV10-3 to TRBJ2-4; possibly TRBD1 for D (6 bases). Germline CDR1 is ENHRY and CDR2 is SYGVKD. The CDR3 extends over 13 amino acids. The V end lost 4 bases, the J end lost 7 bases, and 11 bases lay between the germline ends. CDR3 nucleotide sequence: TGTGCCATCAGTGCACAGGGTATTAACATTCAGTACTTC. Amino acids: CAISAQGINIQYF.

In DNA, the CDR3 is TGTGCCATCAGTGGTGGAGATTCCTACGAGCAGTACTTC. Its translation is CAISGGDSYEQYF. The chain employs TRBV10-3 and TRBJ2-7, with D unresolved. The germline V gene has CDR1 ENHRY and CDR2 SYGVKD. V gave up 4 bases and J gave up 1 base, with 8 bases separating them. The CDR3 runs 13 residues.

This clonotype has a handful of counts. The chain employs TRBV9 and TRBJ2-7; 11 positions agree with TRBD2. The trim removed 0 bases at V and 2 bases at J, leaving 4 bases unmatched. The CDR3 totals 16 residues. From germline, CDR1 is SGDLS and CDR2 YYNGEE. CDR3 residues: CASSVEASGGPYEQYF. The CDR3 DNA reads TGTGCCAGCAGCGTAGAGGCTAGCGGGGGGCCCTACGAGCAGTACTTC.

The CDR3 loop is CASSQEGGTGVSPLHF. Here the CDR3 DNA reads TGCGCCAGCAGCCAAGAGGGCGGGACAGGGGTCTCACCCCTCCACTTT. The chain employs TRBV4-3 and TRBJ1-6; TRBD1 matches at 10 bases. The J segment lost 10 bases and the V segment lost 0 bases, leaving 6 bases of the junction unmatched. CDR3 length: 16 residues. Germline loops: CDR1 LGHNA, CDR2 YSLEER.